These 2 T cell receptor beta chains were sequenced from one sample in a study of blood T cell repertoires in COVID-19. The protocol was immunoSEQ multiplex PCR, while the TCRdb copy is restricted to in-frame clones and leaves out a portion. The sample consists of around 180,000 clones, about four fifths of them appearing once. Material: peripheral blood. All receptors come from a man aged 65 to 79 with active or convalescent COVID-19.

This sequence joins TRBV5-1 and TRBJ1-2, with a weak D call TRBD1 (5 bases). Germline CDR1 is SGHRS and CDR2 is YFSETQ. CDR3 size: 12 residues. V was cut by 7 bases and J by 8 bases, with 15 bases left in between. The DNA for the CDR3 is TGCGCCAGCTCCTCCCCCGGGGGAGGCTACACCTTC. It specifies CASSSPGGGYTF.

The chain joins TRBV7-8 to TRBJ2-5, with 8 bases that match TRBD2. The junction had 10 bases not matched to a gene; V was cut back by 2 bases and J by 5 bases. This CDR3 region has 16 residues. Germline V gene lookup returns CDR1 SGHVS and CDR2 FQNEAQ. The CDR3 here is CASSLRLAGREETQYF. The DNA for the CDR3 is TGTGCCAGCAGCTTACGGCTAGCGGGTAGAGAGGAGACCCAGTACTTC.